The present T cell receptor (beta chain) was sequenced within a study of cytomegalovirus exposure and HLA in healthy donors. Study findings and constraints: The study recorded over 150 TCR beta chains that were cytomegalovirus-associated. In vitro checks showed that a few CMV-associated chains really do target CMV antigens. Of the V segments, some could not be distinguished, including TRBV6-2 and TRBV6-3, and were excluded.

Researchers ran the PCR with 60 Vbeta and 13 Jbeta primers. TCRdb's copy holds only in-frame clones and misses some; the assay was immunoSEQ multiplex PCR. The sample has 200,000 to 250,000 clones; under 90% are singletons. Losses at the gene ends were 3 bases for V and 6 bases for J; bases not matched to a gene: 6. Germline assignment: CDR1 KGHSH and CDR2 LQKENI. This CDR3 has 15 amino acids. A note on this clone: Its antigen remains unknown.

The sequencing input was PBMCs. This TCR came from a human donor in good health. The genes are TRBV18 and TRBJ1-4; 8 bases are shared with TRBD1. CDR3 sequence reads: CASSPNQGAYEKLFF. CDR3 DNA sequence: TGTGCCAGCTCACCTAACCAGGGGGCTTATGAAAAACTGTTTTTT. Combining the CDR3 with reference TRBV18 and TRBJ1-4 gives the whole variable domain NAGVMQNPRHLVRRRGQEARLRCSPMKGHSHVYWYRQLPEEGLKFMVYLQKENIIDESGMPKERFSAEFPKEGPSILRIQQVVRGDSAAYFCASSPNQGAYEKLFFGSGTQLSVL.